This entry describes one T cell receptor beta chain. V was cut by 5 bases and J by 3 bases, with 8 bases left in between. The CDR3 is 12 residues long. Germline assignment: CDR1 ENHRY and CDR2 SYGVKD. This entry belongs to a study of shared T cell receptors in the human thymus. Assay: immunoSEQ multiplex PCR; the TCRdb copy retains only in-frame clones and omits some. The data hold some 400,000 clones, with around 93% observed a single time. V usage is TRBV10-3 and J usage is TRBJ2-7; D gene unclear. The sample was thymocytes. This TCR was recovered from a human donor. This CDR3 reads CAISNQDYEQYF. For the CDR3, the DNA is TGTGCCATCAGTAACCAGGACTACGAGCAGTACTTC.